The entry below describes one T cell receptor beta chain. Antigen unknown. CDR3 size: 14 residues. V was clipped by 5 bases and J by 1 base, with 11 bases between them. The germline V gene encodes CDR1 SGHAT and CDR2 FQNNGV. The data are from a study of cytomegalovirus exposure and HLA in healthy donors. With 60 Vbeta and 13 Jbeta primers, the PCR was carried out. Some clones are missing from TCRdb's copy, which holds only in-frame ones; the method was immunoSEQ multiplex PCR. The sample lists around 180,000 clones; 65% to 75% were seen once. All the people who gave samples were healthy bone marrow donors. When sampled, the donors appeared nominally healthy, though they likely had unrecorded immune exposures. Findings and caveats of the study: A later analysis, which compared TCR beta chains of equal frequency, found the HLA-associated ones more clonally expanded.

This chain joins TRBV11-2 and TRBJ1-1; D might be TRBD1 (6 bases). Sequenced material: PBMCs. This TCR was recovered from a girl aged 5-17 years in good health and CMV-seronegative. CDR3 region: CASSPQQGNTEAFF. The CDR3, as DNA: TGTGCCAGCAGCCCTCAACAGGGGAACACTGAAGCTTTCTTT. Supplemented by reference TRBV11-2 and TRBJ1-1, the full variable domain reads EAGVAQSPRYKIIEKRQSVAFWCNPISGHATLYWYQQILGQGPKLLIQFQNNGVVDDSQLPKDRFSAERLKGVDSTLKIQPAKLEDSAVYLCASSPQQGNTEAFFGQGTRLTVV.